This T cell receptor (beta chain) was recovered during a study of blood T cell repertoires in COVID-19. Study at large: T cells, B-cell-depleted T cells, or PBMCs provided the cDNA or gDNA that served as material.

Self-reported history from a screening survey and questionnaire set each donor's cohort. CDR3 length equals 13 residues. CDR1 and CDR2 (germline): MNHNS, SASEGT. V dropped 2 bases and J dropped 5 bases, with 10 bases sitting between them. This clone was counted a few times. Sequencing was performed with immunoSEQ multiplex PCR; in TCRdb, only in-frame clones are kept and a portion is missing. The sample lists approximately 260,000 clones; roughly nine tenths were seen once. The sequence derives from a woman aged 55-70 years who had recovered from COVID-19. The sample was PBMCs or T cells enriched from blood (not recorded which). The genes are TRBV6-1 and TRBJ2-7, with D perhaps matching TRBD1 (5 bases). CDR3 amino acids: CASSEFGRDEQYF. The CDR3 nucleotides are TGTGCCAGCAGTGAATTCGGCAGGGACGAGCAGTACTTC.